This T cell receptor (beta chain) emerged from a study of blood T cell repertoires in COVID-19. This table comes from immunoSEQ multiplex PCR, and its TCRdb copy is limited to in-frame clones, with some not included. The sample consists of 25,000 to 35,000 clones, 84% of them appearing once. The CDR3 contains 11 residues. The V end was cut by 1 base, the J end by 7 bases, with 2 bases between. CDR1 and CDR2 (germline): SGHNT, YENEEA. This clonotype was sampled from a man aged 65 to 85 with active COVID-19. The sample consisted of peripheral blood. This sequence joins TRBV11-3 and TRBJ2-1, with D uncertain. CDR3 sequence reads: CASSLANEQFF. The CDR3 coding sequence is TGTGCCAGCAGCTTAGCGAATGAGCAGTTCTTC.